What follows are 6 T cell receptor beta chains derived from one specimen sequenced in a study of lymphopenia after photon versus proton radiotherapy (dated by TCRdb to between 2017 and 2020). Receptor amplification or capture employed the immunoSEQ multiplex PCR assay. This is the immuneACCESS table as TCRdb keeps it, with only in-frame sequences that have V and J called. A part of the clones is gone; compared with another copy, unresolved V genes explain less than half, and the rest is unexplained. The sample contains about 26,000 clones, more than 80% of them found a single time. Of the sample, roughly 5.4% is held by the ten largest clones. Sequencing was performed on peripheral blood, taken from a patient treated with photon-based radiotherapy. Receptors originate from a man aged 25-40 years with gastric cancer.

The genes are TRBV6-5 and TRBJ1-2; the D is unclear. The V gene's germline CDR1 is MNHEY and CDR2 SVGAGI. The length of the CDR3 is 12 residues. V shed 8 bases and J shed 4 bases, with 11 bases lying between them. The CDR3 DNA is TGTGCCAGCGGTAACGGAATCTATGGCTACACCTTC. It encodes CASGNGIYGYTF.

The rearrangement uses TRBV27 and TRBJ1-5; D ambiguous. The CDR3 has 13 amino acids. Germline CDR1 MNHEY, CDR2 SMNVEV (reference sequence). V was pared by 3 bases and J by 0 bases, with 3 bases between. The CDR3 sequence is CASSFDSNQPQHF. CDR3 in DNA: TGTGCCAGCAGTTTCGATAGCAATCAGCCCCAGCATTTT.

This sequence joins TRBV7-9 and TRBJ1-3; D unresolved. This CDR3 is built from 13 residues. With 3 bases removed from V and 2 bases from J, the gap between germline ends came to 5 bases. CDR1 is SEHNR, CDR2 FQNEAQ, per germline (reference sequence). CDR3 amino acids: CASSLYTGNTIYF. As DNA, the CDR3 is TGTGCCAGCAGCTTGTACACTGGAAACACCATATATTTT.

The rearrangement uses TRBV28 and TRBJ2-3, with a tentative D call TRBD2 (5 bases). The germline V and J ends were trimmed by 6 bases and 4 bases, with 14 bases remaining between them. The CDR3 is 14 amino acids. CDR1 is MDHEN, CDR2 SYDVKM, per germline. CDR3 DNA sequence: TGTGCCAGCAGGGGTCGGGGTAGGTCAGATACGCAGTATTTT. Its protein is CASRGRGRSDTQYF.

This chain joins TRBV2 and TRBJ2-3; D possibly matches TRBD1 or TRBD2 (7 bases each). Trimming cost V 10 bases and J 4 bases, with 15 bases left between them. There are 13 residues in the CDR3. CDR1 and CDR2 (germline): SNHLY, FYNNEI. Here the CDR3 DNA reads TGTGCCACGGGGGAGGGGGCCTCAGATACGCAGTATTTT. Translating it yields CATGEGASDTQYF.

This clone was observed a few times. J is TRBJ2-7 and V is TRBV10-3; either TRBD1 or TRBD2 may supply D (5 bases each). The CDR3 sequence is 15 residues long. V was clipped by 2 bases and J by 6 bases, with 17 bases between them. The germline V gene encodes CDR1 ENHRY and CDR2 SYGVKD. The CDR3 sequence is CAISEEGQGSGEQYF. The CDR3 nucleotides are TGTGCCATCAGTGAGGAGGGGCAGGGATCAGGCGAGCAGTACTTC.